This T cell receptor (beta chain) was sequenced for a study of cytomegalovirus exposure and HLA in healthy donors. The study's findings and limits: The study put 150 to 200 TCR beta chains on its list as cytomegalovirus-associated. Most of the TCR beta V segments (in an earlier analysis) were productive either about 87% or about 30% of the time. Usually a TCR sequence was rare, but some public TCRs were found in many donors. Most subjects had HLA-A and HLA-B alleles reportedly predicted accurately by TCR beta sequences.

The primer mix had 60 Vbeta and 13 Jbeta primers. Data came from immunoSEQ multiplex PCR; TCRdb stores just in-frame clones and leaves some out. Of 130,000 or so clones in the sample, around 78% were seen once. Comment on this clone: No antigen is known for it.

The germline V gene encodes CDR1 SGHTA and CDR2 FQGNSA. This CDR3 has 15 residues. J was trimmed by 5 bases and V by 1 base; bases with no gene match: 7. The chain employs TRBV7-2 and TRBJ2-7; 8 bases agree with TRBD1. The specimen was PBMCs. The receptor was derived from a middle-aged man in good health and CMV-seronegative. CDR3 bases: TGTGCCAGCAGCTTAGTTGGCCAGGGGGCCAACGAGCAGTACTTC. It codes for CASSLVGQGANEQYF. The whole variable domain, remainder taken from reference TRBV7-2 and TRBJ2-7, is GAGVSQSPSNKVTEKGKDVELRCDPISGHTALYWYRQSLGQGLEFLIYFQGNSAPDKSGLPSDRFSAERTGGSVSTLTIQRTQQEDSAVYLCASSLVGQGANEQYFGPGTRLTVT.